This TCR beta chain was captured by sequencing in a study of cytomegalovirus exposure and HLA in healthy donors. Broader study findings: According to an earlier analysis, most TCR beta V segments yielded productive rearrangements about 90% or about 30% of the time. According to reports, the classifier identified cytomegalovirus status with high specificity and sensitivity. A few CMV-associated chains were confirmed in vitro to be specific for CMV antigens. With further analysis later on, most CMV-associated TCR beta chains appeared HLA-restricted.

In regard to this clone: Its antigen is unknown.

Trimming removed 6 bases at V and 0 bases at J, with 15 bases between. CDR1 and CDR2 (germline): MDHEN, SYDVKM. The CDR3 runs 16 residues. The PCR made use of 60 Vbeta and 13 Jbeta primers. This table comes from immunoSEQ multiplex PCR, and its TCRdb copy is limited to in-frame clones, with some not included. The table for this sample gives approximately 150,000 clones. The clonotype comes from a woman between 35 and 50 years old in good health and CMV-seronegative. The specimen sequenced was PBMCs. The chain combines TRBV28 with TRBJ1-3; no clear D gene. In DNA, the CDR3 is TGTGCCAGCAGACCCCGGGAAGAATCCTCTGGAAACACCATATATTTT. Translation gives CASRPREESSGNTIYF. Full variable domain (remainder filled in from reference TRBV28 and TRBJ1-3): DVKVTQSSRYLVKRTGEKVFLECVQDMDHENMFWYRQDPGLGLRLIYFSYDVKMKEKGDIPEGYSVSREKKERFSLILESASTNQTSMYLCASRPREESSGNTIYFGEGSWLTVV.